This T cell receptor (beta chain) was sequenced in a study of blood T cell repertoires in COVID-19. Germline values: CDR1 WNHNN, CDR2 SYGVQD (reference sequence). This CDR3 is built from 18 residues. Trimming at V came to 4 bases and at J to 0 bases, leaving 9 bases not matched to a gene. TCRdb's copy holds only in-frame clones and misses some; the assay was immunoSEQ multiplex PCR. The sample has 90,000 or so clones, around 86% seen once. This receptor was taken from a human donor in a cohort sampled during active COVID-19. The sequenced sample consisted of peripheral blood. The V gene is TRBV10-1, the J gene TRBJ2-1; 10 bases line up with TRBD2. In DNA form, the CDR3 reads TGCGCCAGCAGTGCTTCAGCGGGAGGGGGTAGCTCCTACAATGAGCAGTTCTTC. This encodes CASSASAGGGSSYNEQFF.